The T cell receptor (beta chain) under discussion was sequenced for a study of T cells in Graves' hyperthyroidism and ophthalmopathy. J gave up 1 base and V 9 bases, and 8 bases lay outside the gene matches. CDR3 length: 15 residues. Germline values: CDR1 SNHLY, CDR2 FYNNEI. This clonotype appeared many times. Its antigen is unknown. The source material, RNA transcripts, was used to amplify TCR beta CDR3 regions. The HTBI primer set served for first-round RT-PCR of the TCR CDR3. TCRdb used MiXCR to reprocess the multiplex PCR reads, holding one entry per CDR3 protein. The sample has a few hundred thousand distinct CDR3 sequences; 15% to 20% are singletons. Patients affected by ophthalmopathy presented a Clinical Activity Score of at least 3, a NOSPECS grade of at least 4, and disease duration below 3 months. Clinical symptoms, serum thyroxine and TRAb, thyroid ultrasound and orbital computed tomography together formed the diagnostic basis.

Study-wide results and limits: Blood also held most thyroid clonotypes expanded beyond 0.001.

Sequencing input: blood. This TCR came from a woman aged 40-49 years with Graves' ophthalmopathy. The chain uses TRBV2 and TRBJ2-1, with 8 bases identical to TRBD2. CDR3 residues: CASYQSGSSYNEQFF. CDR3 nucleotide sequence: TGTGCCAGTTACCAGAGCGGGAGTTCCTACAATGAGCAGTTCTTC.